One sample yielded the 4 T cell receptor beta chains listed below, sequenced in a study of blood T cells in healthy people across ages. For the second PCR, which ran for 7 to 11 cycles, a sample-barcoded 5' primer and a J-beta primer mix were used. Each CDR3 protein is one row after TCRdb ran MiXCR on the 5' RACE reads. The sample has under 750,000 distinct CDR3 sequences; under 55% are singletons. Sequences were obtained from blood. The receptors derive from a man older than 75 in good health.

The table lists this clonotype with a few counts. The chain employs TRBV6-6 and TRBJ1-1; D not resolved. Germline V gene lookup returns CDR1 MNHNY and CDR2 SVGAGI (reference sequence). The CDR3 is 14 amino acids. Trimming pared 5 bases from V and 0 bases from J, leaving 10 bases between. CDR3 DNA sequence: TGTGCCAGCAGTCTTCATTGGGTGAACACTGAAGCTTTCTTT. It encodes CASSLHWVNTEAFF.

This chain uses TRBV24-1 with TRBJ2-2, with 7 bases identical to TRBD1. V lost 5 bases to trimming and J lost 4 bases; unmatched junction nucleotides: 3. CDR3 length: 14 residues. Germline V gene data show CDR1 as KGHDR and CDR2 as SFDVKD. The CDR3 region has the DNA TGTGCCACCAGTGCGACAGGGATCACCGGGGAGCTGTTTTTT. Translating it yields CATSATGITGELFF.

The rearrangement links TRBV5-1 to TRBJ1-2; TRBD1 aligns across 7 bases. The germline CDR1 and CDR2 sequences are SGHRS and YFSETQ. J lost 4 bases, V lost 3 bases, and 6 bases had no gene match. The CDR3 covers 14 residues. The CDR3 reads CASSSTGTVYGYTF. For the CDR3, the DNA is TGCGCCAGCAGCTCGACCGGGACAGTCTATGGCTACACCTTC. The full variable domain, with the rest looked up from reference TRBV5-1 and TRBJ1-2, is KAGVTQTPRYLIKTRGQQVTLSCSPISGHRSVSWYQQTPGQGLQFLFEYFSETQRNKGNFPGRFSGRQFSNSRSEMNVSTLELGDSALYLCASSSTGTVYGYTFGSGTRLTVV.

This clonotype was seen a handful of times. This chain links TRBV28 with TRBJ2-1; D possibly matches TRBD1 or TRBD2 (5 bases each). V lost 4 bases and J 4 bases, leaving 14 bases between the germline ends. CDR3 size: 15 residues. From germline, CDR1 is MDHEN and CDR2 SYDVKM. CDR3: CASSSPGSPYNEQFF. DNA for the CDR3: TGTGCCAGCAGTTCCCCAGGGAGCCCGTACAATGAGCAGTTCTTC. Filled out from reference TRBV28 and TRBJ2-1, the complete variable domain reads DVKVTQSSRYLVKRTGEKVFLECVQDMDHENMFWYRQDPGLGLRLIYFSYDVKMKEKGDIPEGYSVSREKKERFSLILESASTNQTSMYLCASSSPGSPYNEQFFGPGTRLTVL.